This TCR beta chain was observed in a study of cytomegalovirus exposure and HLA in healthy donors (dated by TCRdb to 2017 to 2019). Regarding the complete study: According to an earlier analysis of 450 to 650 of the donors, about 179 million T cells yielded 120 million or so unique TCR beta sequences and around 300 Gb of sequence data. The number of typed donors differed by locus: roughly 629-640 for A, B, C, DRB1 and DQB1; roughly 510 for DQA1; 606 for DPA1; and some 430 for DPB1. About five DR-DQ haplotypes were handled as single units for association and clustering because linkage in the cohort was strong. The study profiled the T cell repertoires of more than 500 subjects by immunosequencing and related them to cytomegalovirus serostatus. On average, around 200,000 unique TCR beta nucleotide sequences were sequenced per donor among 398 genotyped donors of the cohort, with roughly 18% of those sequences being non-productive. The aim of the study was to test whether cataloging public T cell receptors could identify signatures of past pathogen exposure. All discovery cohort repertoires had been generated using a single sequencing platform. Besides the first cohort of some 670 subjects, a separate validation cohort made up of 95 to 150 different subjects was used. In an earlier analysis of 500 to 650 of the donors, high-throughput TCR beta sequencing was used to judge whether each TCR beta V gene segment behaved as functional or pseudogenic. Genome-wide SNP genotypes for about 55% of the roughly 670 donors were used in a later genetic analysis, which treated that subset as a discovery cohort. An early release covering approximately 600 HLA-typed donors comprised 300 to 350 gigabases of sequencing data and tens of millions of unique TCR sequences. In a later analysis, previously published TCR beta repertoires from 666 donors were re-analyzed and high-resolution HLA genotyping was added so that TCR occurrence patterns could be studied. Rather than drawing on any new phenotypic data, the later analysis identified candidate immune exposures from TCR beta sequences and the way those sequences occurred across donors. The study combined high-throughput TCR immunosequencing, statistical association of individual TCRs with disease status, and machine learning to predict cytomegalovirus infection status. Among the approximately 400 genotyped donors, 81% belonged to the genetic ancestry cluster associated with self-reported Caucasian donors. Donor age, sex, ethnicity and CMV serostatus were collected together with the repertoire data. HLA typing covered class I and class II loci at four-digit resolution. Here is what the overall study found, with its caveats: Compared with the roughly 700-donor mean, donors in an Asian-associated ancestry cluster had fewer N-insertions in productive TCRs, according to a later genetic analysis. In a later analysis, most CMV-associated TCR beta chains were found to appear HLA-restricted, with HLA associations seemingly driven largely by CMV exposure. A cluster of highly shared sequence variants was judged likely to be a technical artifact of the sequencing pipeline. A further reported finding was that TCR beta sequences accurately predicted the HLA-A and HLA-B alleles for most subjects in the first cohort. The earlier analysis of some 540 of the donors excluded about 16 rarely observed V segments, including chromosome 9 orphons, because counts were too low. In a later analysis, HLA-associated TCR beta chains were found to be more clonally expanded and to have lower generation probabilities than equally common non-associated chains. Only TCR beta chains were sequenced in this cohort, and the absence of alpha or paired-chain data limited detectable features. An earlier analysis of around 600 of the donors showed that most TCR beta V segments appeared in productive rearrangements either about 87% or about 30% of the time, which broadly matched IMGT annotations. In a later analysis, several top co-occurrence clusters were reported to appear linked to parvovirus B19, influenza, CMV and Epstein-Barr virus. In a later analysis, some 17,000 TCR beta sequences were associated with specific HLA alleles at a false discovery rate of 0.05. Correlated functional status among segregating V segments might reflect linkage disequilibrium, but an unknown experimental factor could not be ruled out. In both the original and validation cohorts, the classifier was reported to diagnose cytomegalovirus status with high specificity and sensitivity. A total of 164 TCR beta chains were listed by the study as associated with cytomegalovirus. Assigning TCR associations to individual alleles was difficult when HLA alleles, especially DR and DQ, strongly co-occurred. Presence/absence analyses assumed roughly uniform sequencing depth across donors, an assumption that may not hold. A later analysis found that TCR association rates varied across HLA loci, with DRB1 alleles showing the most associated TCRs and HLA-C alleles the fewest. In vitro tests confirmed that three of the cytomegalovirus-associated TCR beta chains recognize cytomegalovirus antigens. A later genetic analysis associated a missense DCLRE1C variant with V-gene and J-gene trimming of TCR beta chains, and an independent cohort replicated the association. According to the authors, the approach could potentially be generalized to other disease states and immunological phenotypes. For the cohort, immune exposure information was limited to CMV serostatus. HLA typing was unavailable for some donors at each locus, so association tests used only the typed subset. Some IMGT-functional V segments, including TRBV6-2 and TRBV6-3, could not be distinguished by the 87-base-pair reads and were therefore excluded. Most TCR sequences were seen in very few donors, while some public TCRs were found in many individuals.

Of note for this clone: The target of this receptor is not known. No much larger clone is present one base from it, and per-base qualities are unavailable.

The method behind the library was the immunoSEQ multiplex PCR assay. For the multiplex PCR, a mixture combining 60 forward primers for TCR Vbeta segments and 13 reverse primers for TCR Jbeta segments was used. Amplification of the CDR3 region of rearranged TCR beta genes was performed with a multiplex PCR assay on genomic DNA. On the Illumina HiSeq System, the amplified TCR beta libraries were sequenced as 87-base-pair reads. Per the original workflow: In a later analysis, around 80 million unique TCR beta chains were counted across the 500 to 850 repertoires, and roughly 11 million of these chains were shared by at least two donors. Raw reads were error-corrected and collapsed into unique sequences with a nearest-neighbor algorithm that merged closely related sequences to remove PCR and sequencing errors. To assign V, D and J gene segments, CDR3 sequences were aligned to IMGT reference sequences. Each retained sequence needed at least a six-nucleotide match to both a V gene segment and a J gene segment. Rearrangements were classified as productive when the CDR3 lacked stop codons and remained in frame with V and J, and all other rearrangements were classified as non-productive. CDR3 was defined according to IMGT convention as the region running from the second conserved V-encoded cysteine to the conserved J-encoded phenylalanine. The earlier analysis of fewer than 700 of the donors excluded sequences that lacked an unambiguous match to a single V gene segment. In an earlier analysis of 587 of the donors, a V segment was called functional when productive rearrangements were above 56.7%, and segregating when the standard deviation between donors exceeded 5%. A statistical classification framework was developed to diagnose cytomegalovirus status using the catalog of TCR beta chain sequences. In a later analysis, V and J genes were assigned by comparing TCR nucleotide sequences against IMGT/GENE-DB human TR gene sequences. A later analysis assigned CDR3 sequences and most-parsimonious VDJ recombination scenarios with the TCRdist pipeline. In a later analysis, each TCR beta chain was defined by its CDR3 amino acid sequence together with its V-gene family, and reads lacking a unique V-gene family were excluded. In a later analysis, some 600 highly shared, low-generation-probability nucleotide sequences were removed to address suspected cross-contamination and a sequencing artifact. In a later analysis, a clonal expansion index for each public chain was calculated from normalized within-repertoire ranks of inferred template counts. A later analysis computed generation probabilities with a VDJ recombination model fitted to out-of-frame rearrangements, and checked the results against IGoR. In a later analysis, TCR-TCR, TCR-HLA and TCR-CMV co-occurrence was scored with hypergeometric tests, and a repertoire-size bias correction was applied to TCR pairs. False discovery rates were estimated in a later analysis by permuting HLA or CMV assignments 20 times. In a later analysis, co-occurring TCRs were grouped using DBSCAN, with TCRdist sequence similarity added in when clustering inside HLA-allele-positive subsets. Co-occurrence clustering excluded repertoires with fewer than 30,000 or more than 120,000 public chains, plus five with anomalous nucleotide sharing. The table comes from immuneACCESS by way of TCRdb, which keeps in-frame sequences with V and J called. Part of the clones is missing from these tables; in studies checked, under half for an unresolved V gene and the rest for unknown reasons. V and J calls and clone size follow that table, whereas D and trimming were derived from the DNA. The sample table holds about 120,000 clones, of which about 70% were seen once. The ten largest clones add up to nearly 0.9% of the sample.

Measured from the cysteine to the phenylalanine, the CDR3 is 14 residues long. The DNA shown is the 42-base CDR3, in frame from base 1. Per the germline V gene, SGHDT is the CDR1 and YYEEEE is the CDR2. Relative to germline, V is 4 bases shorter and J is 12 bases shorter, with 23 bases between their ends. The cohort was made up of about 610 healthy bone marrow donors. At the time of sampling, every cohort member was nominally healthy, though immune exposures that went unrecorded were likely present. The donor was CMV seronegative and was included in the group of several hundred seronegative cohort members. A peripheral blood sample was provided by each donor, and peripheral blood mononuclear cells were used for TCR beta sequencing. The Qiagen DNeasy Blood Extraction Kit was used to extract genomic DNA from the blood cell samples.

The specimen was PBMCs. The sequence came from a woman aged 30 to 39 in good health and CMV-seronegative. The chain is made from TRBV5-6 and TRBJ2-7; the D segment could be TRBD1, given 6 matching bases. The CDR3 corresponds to CASSMTGSVKPGYF. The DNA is TGTGCCAGCAGCATGACAGGCTCTGTGAAACCTGGGTACTTC. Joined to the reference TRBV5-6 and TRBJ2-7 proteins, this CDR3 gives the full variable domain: DAGVTQSPTHLIKTRGQQVTLRCSPKSGHDTVSWYQQALGQGPQFIFQYYEEEERQRGNFPDRFSGHQFPNYSSELNVNALLLGDSALYLCASSMTGSVKPGYFGPGTRLTVT.